The rows below give T cell receptor beta chains drawn from one sample of a study of T cells after yellow fever vaccination. TCRdb reanalysed the 5' RACE reads using MiXCR and keeps one entry per CDR3 protein. The sample records under 700,000 distinct CDR3 sequences, about a sixth being singletons. This material consisted of PBMCs, taken 5 days after the first yellow fever vaccination. The receptors here all came from a man aged 18 to 30 who received the YFV17D yellow fever vaccine. CDR3s include the opening cysteine and the closing phenylalanine or tryptophan. The D gene is left open where the match is weak. Size tells how often a clone was seen (once, few, many) or the class of an expanded clone, and some rows leave it out.

length	size	V	D	J	CDR3	DNA
16	-	TRBV11-1	TRBD1	TRBJ1-6	CASTSTGGRYNSPLHF	TGTGCCAGCACCTCGACAGGGGGCCGGTATAATTCACCCCTCCACTTT
14	few	TRBV4-1	-	TRBJ1-4	CASSQPDSNEKLFF	TGCGCCAGCAGCCAACCCGACAGTAATGAAAAACTGTTTTTT
13	-	TRBV5-1	TRBD1	TRBJ1-3	CASREQGADTIYF	TGCGCCAGCAGGGAACAGGGGGCAGACACCATATATTTT
15	-	TRBV5-1	TRBD1	TRBJ1-6	CASSLDRGFSSPLHF	TGCGCCAGCAGCCTCGACAGGGGATTTTCTTCACCCCTCCACTTT
14	-	TRBV5-1	-	TRBJ2-7	CASSLQPSQKRQYF	TGCGCCAGCAGCTTACAGCCTTCACAAAAGCGGCAGTACTTC
11	few	TRBV10-2	-	TRBJ2-1	CASSVGHEQFF	TGCGCCAGCAGTGTGGGGCATGAGCAGTTCTTC
15	few	TRBV6-5	TRBD1	TRBJ1-2	CASSYRGQGTYGYTF	TGTGCCAGCAGTTACAGGGGACAGGGGACCTATGGCTACACCTTC
15	few	TRBV7-3	-	TRBJ1-1	CASSLSGAGDTEAFF	TGTGCCAGCAGCTTGTCGGGGGCCGGGGACACTGAAGCTTTCTTT
15	few	TRBV7-9	TRBD2	TRBJ2-7	CATSSLAGASYEQYF	TGTGCCACATCCTCCCTAGCGGGGGCGTCCTACGAGCAGTACTTC
15	few	TRBV7-2	TRBD1	TRBJ1-5	CASSMRQGSNQPQHF	TGTGCCAGCAGCATGAGACAGGGTAGCAATCAGCCCCAGCATTTT
14	-	TRBV12-3/TRBV12-4	-	TRBJ2-2	CASSGHYSTGELFF	TGTGCCAGCAGCGGACACTATAGCACCGGGGAGCTGTTTTTT
17	-	TRBV7-8	TRBD1	TRBJ2-1	CASSSPGTGSRYNEQFF	TGTGCCAGCAGCTCTCCCGGGACAGGGTCGAGGTACAATGAGCAGTTCTTC
14	-	TRBV6-5	-	TRBJ1-1	CASSYPDANTEAFF	TGTGCCAGCAGTTACCCCGACGCGAACACTGAAGCTTTCTTT
17	many	TRBV5-1	-	TRBJ1-1	CASSSSWGVGSNTEAFF	TGCGCCAGCAGCTCCTCGTGGGGAGTTGGGTCGAACACTGAAGCTTTCTTT
14	-	TRBV6-2/TRBV6-3	-	TRBJ2-7	CASSSHRYGYEQYF	TGTGCCAGCAGTTCCCACAGGTACGGGTACGAGCAGTACTTC
15	-	TRBV9	-	TRBJ1-1	CASSVDDGRNTEAFF	TGTGCCAGCAGCGTAGATGACGGAAGGAACACTGAAGCTTTCTTT
13	few	TRBV7-9	-	TRBJ2-1	CASSTGGYNEQFF	TGTGCCAGCAGTACCGGGGGCTACAATGAGCAGTTCTTC
14	-	TRBV9	-	TRBJ2-3	CASRRAKGTDTQYF	TGTGCCAGCAGACGGGCCAAAGGCACAGATACGCAGTATTTT
17	-	TRBV11-2	TRBD2	TRBJ2-2	CASSLSLAGLNTGELFF	TGTGCCAGCAGCTTGAGTCTAGCGGGCTTGAACACCGGGGAGCTGTTTTTT
16	-	TRBV11-2	-	TRBJ1-3	CASSLVLRESGNTIYF	TGTGCCAGCAGCTTGGTCCTCCGGGAGTCTGGAAACACCATATATTTT
12	few	TRBV29-1	-	TRBJ2-2	CSVAGYTGELFF	TGCAGCGTTGCAGGGTATACCGGGGAGCTGTTTTTT
15	-	TRBV11-3	-	TRBJ2-5	CASSQSGREYETQYF	TGTGCCAGCAGCCAAAGCGGCAGGGAGTATGAGACCCAGTACTTC
11	few	TRBV20-1	-	TRBJ1-2	CSAQRYYGYTF	TGCAGTGCACAGCGATACTATGGCTACACCTTC
13	many	TRBV20-1	-	TRBJ2-5	CSARGGPAETQYF	TGCAGTGCTAGAGGGGGGCCAGCAGAGACCCAGTACTTC